A selection of T cell receptor beta chains follows, all from one sample in a study of blood T cell repertoires in COVID-19. Method: immunoSEQ multiplex PCR; TCRdb's copy keeps in-frame clones and lacks some. The sample carries 90,000 to 100,000 clones, roughly 84% recorded once. Sample: peripheral blood. Every receptor here comes from a man in his sixties or seventies with active or convalescent COVID-19. CDR3s include the opening cysteine and the closing phenylalanine or tryptophan. The order of the fields is V gene, clone size, D gene, J gene, CDR3 protein, CDR3 DNA. D genes are given only for firm matches. The size of a clone is reported for some rows only, either as once, few or many, or as a class for expanded clones.

TRBV3-1/TRBV3-2	-	TRBD2	TRBJ2-2	CASSQYSGGAWIGELFF	TGTGCCAGCAGCCAGTACAGCGGGGGGGCCTGGATCGGGGAGCTGTTTTTT
TRBV5-4	-	TRBD1	TRBJ1-1	CASRADRARTEAFF	TGTGCCAGCAGAGCGGACAGGGCGAGGACTGAAGCTTTCTTT
TRBV3-1/TRBV3-2	once	TRBD2	TRBJ2-1	CASSLLRLAGSSYEQFF	TGTGCCAGCAGCCTATTACGACTAGCGGGGAGCTCATATGAGCAGTTCTTC
TRBV12-3/TRBV12-4	few	-	TRBJ2-7	CASSPQVGEQYF	TGTGCCAGCAGTCCTCAGGTGGGCGAGCAGTACTTC
TRBV7-8	-	-	TRBJ2-7	CASSPRRGQSYEQYF	TGTGCCAGCAGCCCTCGGAGGGGCCAATCCTACGAGCAGTACTTC
TRBV9	-	-	TRBJ1-4	CASSVGAGTNEKLFF	TGTGCCAGCAGCGTAGGGGCGGGGACTAATGAAAAACTGTTTTTT
TRBV21-1	-	-	TRBJ1-5	CASSKRRRHQPQHF	TGTGCCAGCAGCAAAAGGCGGAGACATCAGCCCCAGCATTTT
TRBV12-3/TRBV12-4	-	-	TRBJ1-2	CASSSGKGGYTF	TGTGCCAGCAGTTCAGGGAAGGGCGGCTACACCTTC
TRBV5-1	-	TRBD2	TRBJ2-5	CASSSSSGGQETQYF	TGCGCCAGCAGCTCCTCTAGCGGGGGACAAGAGACCCAGTACTTC
TRBV7-3	-	-	TRBJ2-1	CASSLNGRDYNEQFF	TGTGCCAGCAGCTTAAACGGGAGAGACTACAATGAGCAGTTCTTC
TRBV20-1	-	TRBD1	TRBJ1-1	CSANDRGSRTEAFF	TGCAGTGCTAATGACAGGGGGTCGAGGACTGAAGCTTTCTTT
TRBV6-4	-	-	TRBJ2-5	CAPEGDLETQYF	TGTGCCCCTGAAGGGGATCTGGAGACCCAGTACTTC
TRBV27	-	TRBD1	TRBJ1-2	CASSLLGGQVGGYTF	TGTGCCAGCAGTTTATTAGGCGGACAGGTGGGGGGCTACACCTTC
TRBV6-5	-	TRBD1	TRBJ2-5	CASSYAPAGGQETQYF	TGTGCCAGCAGTTACGCCCCGGCAGGGGGCCAGGAGACCCAGTACTTC
TRBV6-2/TRBV6-3	-	-	TRBJ1-1	CASSYAAGFSANTEAFF	TGTGCCAGCAGTTACGCCGCAGGGTTCAGCGCGAACACTGAAGCTTTCTTT
TRBV5-6	once	-	TRBJ1-6	CASSLPGYNSPLHF	TGTGCCAGCAGCTTACCGGGATATAATTCACCCCTCCACTTT
TRBV19	-	TRBD2	TRBJ2-3	CASSIAGGGLGTDTQYF	TGTGCCAGTAGTATAGCCGGGGGGGGCCTTGGCACAGATACGCAGTATTTT
TRBV6-2/TRBV6-3	-	TRBD2	TRBJ2-2	CASSTPRTSGTGELFF	TGTGCCAGCAGTACCCCAAGGACTAGCGGCACCGGGGAGCTGTTTTTT
TRBV27	few	TRBD1	TRBJ1-6	CASSLGTVYNSPLHF	TGTGCCAGCAGTCTAGGGACAGTATATAATTCACCCCTCCACTTT
TRBV15	-	-	TRBJ1-6	CATSRDLSSPLHF	TGTGCCACCAGCAGAGATCTTAGTTCACCCCTCCACTTT
TRBV5-4	-	TRBD2	TRBJ2-6	CASSLGLAGRSGANVLTF	TGTGCCAGCAGCCTAGGACTAGCGGGCCGCTCTGGGGCCAACGTCCTGACTTTC
TRBV28	-	TRBD1	TRBJ1-1	CASSLPNGQGRAFF	TGTGCCAGCAGTTTACCTAATGGACAGGGAAGAGCTTTCTTT
TRBV18	-	-	TRBJ1-4	CASSPTGSRLATNEKLFF	TGTGCCAGCTCACCAACGGGGTCGCGGCTTGCAACTAATGAAAAACTGTTTTTT
TRBV30	-	-	TRBJ2-3	CAWSVLGGTDTQYF	TGTGCCTGGAGTGTACTCGGGGGCACAGATACGCAGTATTTT
TRBV2	-	TRBD1	TRBJ1-2	CASSQDRDYGYTF	TGTGCCAGCAGTCAGGACAGGGATTATGGCTACACCTTC
TRBV18	-	TRBD1	TRBJ1-6	CASSPTGTNSPLHF	TGTGCCAGCTCACCGACAGGGACCAATTCACCCCTCCACTTT
TRBV7-2	-	TRBD1	TRBJ1-6	CASSSRGTGTNSPLHF	TGTGCCAGCAGCTCTAGAGGGACAGGGACCAATTCACCCCTCCACTTT
TRBV11-3	-	TRBD1	TRBJ2-7	CASSSSGTGAGEQYF	TGTGCCAGCAGCTCCTCTGGGACAGGGGCCGGAGAGCAGTACTTC
TRBV6-1	once	-	TRBJ2-6	CASTPPGANVLTF	TGTGCCAGCACCCCTCCCGGGGCCAACGTCCTGACTTTC
TRBV28	-	-	TRBJ2-7	CASSFRTALSYEQYF	TGTGCCAGCAGTTTTAGAACCGCTCTTTCCTACGAGCAGTACTTC
TRBV19	-	-	TRBJ2-2	CASSIQVRVGELFF	TGTGCCAGTAGTATTCAGGTCAGGGTCGGGGAGCTGTTTTTT
TRBV19	few	TRBD1	TRBJ2-1	CASSWDRGPYNEQFF	TGTGCCAGTAGTTGGGACAGGGGGCCCTACAATGAGCAGTTCTTC
TRBV12-3/TRBV12-4	-	TRBD1	TRBJ1-1	CASSLGDRTEAFF	TGTGCCAGCAGTTTAGGGGACAGGACTGAAGCTTTCTTT
TRBV6-6	-	-	TRBJ1-5	CASSPRGGKNSNQPQHF	TGTGCCAGCAGTCCCCGGGGAGGTAAAAATAGCAATCAGCCCCAGCATTTT
TRBV7-3	-	-	TRBJ2-1	CASSSSNNEQFF	TGTGCCAGCAGCTCGTCTAACAATGAGCAGTTCTTC
TRBV2	-	TRBD1	TRBJ2-7	CASTWRGTGAYEQYF	TGTGCCAGCACTTGGCGCGGGACAGGAGCCTACGAGCAGTACTTC
TRBV24-1	-	TRBD1	TRBJ1-4	CATSRQGSEKLFF	TGTGCCACCAGTAGACAGGGGAGTGAAAAACTGTTTTTT
TRBV6-1	-	-	TRBJ2-3	CASSEAGLFSTDTQYF	TGTGCCAGCAGTGAAGCGGGGCTGTTTAGCACAGATACGCAGTATTTT
TRBV5-6	-	-	TRBJ2-4	CASSPGTGEGNIQYF	TGTGCCAGCAGCCCCGGGACTGGTGAGGGAAACATTCAGTACTTC
TRBV4-1	-	TRBD1	TRBJ1-1	CASSQAQQGRMNTEAFF	TGCGCCAGCAGCCAAGCTCAACAGGGGAGAATGAACACTGAAGCTTTCTTT
TRBV6-5	few	TRBD1	TRBJ1-5	CASTEDRGIQPQHF	TGTGCCAGCACCGAGGACAGGGGGATTCAGCCCCAGCATTTT
TRBV28	few	-	TRBJ1-5	CASSFRWYSGNQPQHF	TGTGCCAGCAGTTTCCGGTGGTATTCAGGTAATCAGCCCCAGCATTTT
TRBV19	once	TRBD2	TRBJ2-1	CASSRRGLAGGQSSYNEQFF	TGTGCCAGTAGTCGCCGGGGACTTGCGGGGGGTCAAAGCTCCTACAATGAGCAGTTCTTC
TRBV28	-	-	TRBJ1-2	CASSLGYYSNYGYTF	TGTGCCAGCAGTTTGGGCTATTATTCAAACTATGGCTACACCTTC
TRBV3-1/TRBV3-2	-	TRBD2	TRBJ2-2	CASRPAGDTGELFF	TGTGCCAGCAGACCTGCGGGGGACACCGGGGAGCTGTTTTTT
TRBV9	-	-	TRBJ1-3	CASSPQDSGNTIYF	TGTGCCAGCAGCCCTCAGGACTCTGGAAACACCATATATTTT
TRBV5-6	-	-	TRBJ2-5	CASSLPSQETQYF	TGTGCCAGCAGCTTGCCTTCTCAAGAGACCCAGTACTTC
TRBV4-3	-	-	TRBJ2-3	CASSPEGEGRGDTQYF	TGCGCCAGCAGCCCGGAGGGGGAGGGCCGGGGAGATACGCAGTATTTT
TRBV6-2/TRBV6-3	-	TRBD1	TRBJ1-5	CASSRDRGGNSNQPQHF	TGTGCCAGCAGTCGGGACAGGGGAGGTAATAGCAATCAGCCCCAGCATTTT
TRBV19	-	-	TRBJ2-7	CASSIVGGAVYEQYF	TGTGCCAGTAGTATAGTCGGTGGAGCAGTCTACGAGCAGTACTTC
TRBV19	-	-	TRBJ1-3	CASSIEARGPGNTIYF	TGTGCCAGTAGTATAGAAGCGCGGGGGCCTGGAAACACCATATATTTT
TRBV7-9	-	-	TRBJ2-3	CASSLWLYPSTDTQYF	TGTGCCAGCAGCTTGTGGCTGTACCCCAGCACAGATACGCAGTATTTT
TRBV5-1	once	TRBD1	TRBJ1-2	CASSFDRVSYGYTF	TGCGCCAGCAGCTTCGACAGGGTTTCCTATGGCTACACCTTC
TRBV5-4	-	-	TRBJ1-2	CASSLERFNYGYTF	TGTGCCAGCAGCTTGGAGCGGTTTAACTATGGCTACACCTTC
TRBV6-5	once	TRBD1	TRBJ1-1	CASRTGGNTEAFF	TGTGCCAGCAGGACAGGGGGGAACACTGAAGCTTTCTTT
TRBV6-6	once	-	TRBJ2-3	CATAAGATTDTQYF	TGTGCCACAGCGGCGGGGGCCACCACAGATACGCAGTATTTT
TRBV30	-	TRBD1	TRBJ2-1	CAWSQGAVYNEQFF	TGTGCCTGGAGTCAGGGGGCGGTGTACAATGAGCAGTTCTTC
TRBV18	-	-	TRBJ1-6	CASSPVSGVGSPLHF	TGTGCCAGCTCACCAGTTTCAGGGGTCGGATCACCCCTCCACTTT